Listed below are T cell receptor beta chains from one sample, sequenced in a study of Ad26.COV2.S vaccination and SARS-CoV-2 variants. Measured with immunoSEQ multiplex PCR; TCRdb has only the in-frame clones, and not every one. This sample carries around 400,000 clones, around 89% of them seen once, and the ten largest clones take around 1.8%. The source material was peripheral blood, sampled in a trial of Ad26.COV2.S vaccine versus placebo. Receptor source: a person aged 18-65 years who received the Ad26.COV2.S COVID-19 vaccine or a placebo. The CDR3 runs from the conserved cysteine through the conserved F or W. D genes are given only for firm matches. Size is omitted from some rows. Given values are once, few, many or a class for expanded clones.

V gene	J gene	clone size	D gene	CDR3 DNA	CDR3 protein
TRBV6-5	TRBJ1-5	-	-	TGTGCCAGCAGTTACTCAAGGAATAGCAATCAGCCCCAGCATTTT	CASSYSRNSNQPQHF
TRBV28	TRBJ2-5	-	TRBD1	TGTGCCAGCAAACGGACAGGGGCGGGGTGGGAGACCCAGTACTTC	CASKRTGAGWETQYF
TRBV4-3	TRBJ2-5	-	TRBD1	TGCGCCAGCAGCTTGACAGGGGGCGTAGAGACCCAGTACTTC	CASSLTGGVETQYF
TRBV7-9	TRBJ2-1	-	-	TGTGCCAGCAGCTTAGATACCTATGAGCAGTTCTTC	CASSLDTYEQFF
TRBV28	TRBJ1-4	-	TRBD1	TGTGCCAGCATACAGGACAGGAACGAAAAACTGTTTTTT	CASIQDRNEKLFF
TRBV6-5	TRBJ2-1	-	-	TGTGCCAGCAGTTCTTGGACCCAAAATAATGAGCAGTTCTTC	CASSSWTQNNEQFF
TRBV6-5	TRBJ1-2	-	-	TGTGCCAGCAAAAGGGATACTAACTATGGCTACACCTTC	CASKRDTNYGYTF
TRBV6-2/TRBV6-3	TRBJ2-7	-	-	TGTGCCAGCAGTTACGACCGGTCCTGGCAGTACTTC	CASSYDRSWQYF
TRBV14	TRBJ2-7	-	-	TGTGCCAGCAGCATCACGGGGGGCCTCGAGCAGTACTTC	CASSITGGLEQYF
TRBV2	TRBJ2-7	-	-	TGTGCCAGCAGTACGGGACTGAACTACGAGCAGTACTTC	CASSTGLNYEQYF
TRBV12-3/TRBV12-4	TRBJ1-2	-	-	TGTGCCAGCACCCACGAGGGTAACTATGGCTACACCTTC	CASTHEGNYGYTF
TRBV5-1	TRBJ1-4	-	TRBD1	TGCGCCAGCAGCTTGGACAGGGGAGATGAAAAACTGTTTTTT	CASSLDRGDEKLFF
TRBV24-1	TRBJ2-1	-	TRBD2	TGTGCCACCAGTGCCTTCGGACTAGCGGGCACGGGCAATGAGCAGTTCTTC	CATSAFGLAGTGNEQFF
TRBV4-1	TRBJ2-3	-	-	TGCGCCAGCAGCCAACGGCTAGCGAATTACACAGATACGCAGTATTTT	CASSQRLANYTDTQYF
TRBV5-1	TRBJ2-1	-	-	TGCGCCAGCAGCCAAACACAGGGTTTCCGCAATGAGCAGTTCTTC	CASSQTQGFRNEQFF
TRBV28	TRBJ1-4	-	-	TGTGCCAGCAGTTCTGAAAAACTGTTTTTT	CASSSEKLFF
TRBV20-1	TRBJ2-4	-	TRBD2	TGCAGTGCTAGTCGACTAGCGGGACAAAACATTCAGTACTTC	CSASRLAGQNIQYF
TRBV19	TRBJ1-4	-	-	TGTGCCAGTAGTACCACAGGGAGGGGTGAAAAACTGTTTTTT	CASSTTGRGEKLFF
TRBV29-1	TRBJ1-5	-	TRBD1	TGCAGCATCCGGACAGGGGGCCCAAATAGCAATCAGCCCCAGCATTTT	CSIRTGGPNSNQPQHF
TRBV11-2	TRBJ1-6	-	TRBD1	TGTGCCAGCAGCTCGATGACAGGGAGGAATTCACCCCTCCACTTT	CASSSMTGRNSPLHF
TRBV6-5	TRBJ2-7	-	TRBD1	TGTGCCAGCAGTTCCCCGGACAGGGGTAGCGAGCAGTACTTC	CASSSPDRGSEQYF
TRBV19	TRBJ1-5	-	TRBD1	TGTGCCAGTAGGGACAGGGGGTCTCAGCCCCAGCATTTT	CASRDRGSQPQHF
TRBV6-2/TRBV6-3	TRBJ2-1	once	TRBD2	TGTGCCAGCAGTTACCCAGCGGGGGGTCTGAGAAATGAGCAGTTCTTC	CASSYPAGGLRNEQFF
TRBV28	TRBJ2-7	-	TRBD1	TGTGCCAGCAGTTTTCCCTCACCGAGACAGGGGCCCCACGAGCAGTACTTC	CASSFPSPRQGPHEQYF
TRBV9	TRBJ2-2	once	-	TGTGCCAGCAGCGTAGGCGGGAACACCGGGGAGCTGTTTTTT	CASSVGGNTGELFF
TRBV7-9	TRBJ2-7	-	-	TGTGCCAGCAGCCCCCGGACGGGTTCCTACGAGCAGTACTTC	CASSPRTGSYEQYF
TRBV3-1/TRBV3-2	TRBJ2-1	-	-	TGTGCCAGCAGCCTTCAACTCCGGGGCCTCAATGAGCAGTTCTTC	CASSLQLRGLNEQFF
TRBV7-9	TRBJ2-5	-	-	TGTGCCAGCAGCAGCAGTCGGCTAGCGGAGACCCAGTACTTC	CASSSSRLAETQYF
TRBV3-1/TRBV3-2	TRBJ2-6	-	-	TGTGCCAGCAGCCAGACAACCAACGTCCTGACTTTC	CASSQTTNVLTF
TRBV14	TRBJ2-1	once	-	TGTGCCAGCAGCCAAGGGCTTTATGAGCAGTTCTTC	CASSQGLYEQFF
TRBV6-4	TRBJ2-7	-	-	TGTGCCAGCAGTGACCCGAGCTCCTACGAGCAGTACTTC	CASSDPSSYEQYF
TRBV25-1	TRBJ2-1	-	TRBD2	TGTGCCAGCAGTGTAGCGGGAGCTAGTGAGCAGTTCTTC	CASSVAGASEQFF
TRBV30	TRBJ1-2	-	-	TGTGCCTGGAAGGTTCTGGGGCAGGGCGGCTACACCTTC	CAWKVLGQGGYTF
TRBV7-2	TRBJ1-2	-	-	TGTGCCAGCAGCTTAGGCCTCGGGGTAGGCTATGGCTACACCTTC	CASSLGLGVGYGYTF
TRBV18	TRBJ2-5	-	-	TGTGCCAGCTCGGCAGTTCCTTTAGAGACCCAGTACTTC	CASSAVPLETQYF